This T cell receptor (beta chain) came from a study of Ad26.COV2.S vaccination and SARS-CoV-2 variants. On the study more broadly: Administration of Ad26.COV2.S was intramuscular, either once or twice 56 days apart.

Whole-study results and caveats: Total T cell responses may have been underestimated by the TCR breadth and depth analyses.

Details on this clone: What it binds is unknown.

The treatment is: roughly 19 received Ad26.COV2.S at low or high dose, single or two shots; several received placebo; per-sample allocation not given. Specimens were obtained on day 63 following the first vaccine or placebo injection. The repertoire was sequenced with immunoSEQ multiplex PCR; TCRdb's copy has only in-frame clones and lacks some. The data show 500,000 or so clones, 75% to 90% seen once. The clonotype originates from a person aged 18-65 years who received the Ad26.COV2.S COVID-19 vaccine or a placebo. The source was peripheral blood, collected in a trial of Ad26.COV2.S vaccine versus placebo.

CDR3 sequence (DNA): TGTGCCAGCAGCCAAGCAGGGTTAACCGGGGAGCTGTTTTTT. This translates into CASSQAGLTGELFF. The J gene is TRBJ2-2, the V gene TRBV3-1 (or the pseudogene TRBV3-2), with D perhaps TRBD1 (5 bases). The germline CDR1 and CDR2 sequences are LGHDT and YNNKEL (reference sequence). CDR3 length equals 14 residues. Trimming pared 1 base from V and 5 bases from J, leaving 8 bases between.